The source of this TCR beta chain is a study of blood T cell repertoires in COVID-19. Profiling relied on immunoSEQ multiplex PCR, and the TCRdb table lists in-frame clones only, not all of them. This table has 150,000 to 250,000 clones, roughly 84% appearing once. The material sequenced was PBMCs or T cells enriched from blood (not recorded which). The sequence derives from a man aged 35 to 55 who had recovered from COVID-19.

The DNA of the CDR3 is TGTGCCAGCAGCTGGACTAGCGGGACCTACAATGAGCAGTTCTTC. Translated: CASSWTSGTYNEQFF. The chain is built from TRBV5-4 and TRBJ2-1, with 12 nucleotides matching TRBD2. Trimming cost V 3 bases and J 2 bases; bases outside gene matches: 0. The CDR3 is made up of 15 amino acids. Germline V lookup: CDR1 SGHNT, CDR2 YYREEE (reference sequence).